The clone carrying this TCR beta chain was recorded a few times. Its target is not known. The sample originates from a study of CD8+ T cells in alopecia areata. Notes on the study in general: A great number of expanded lesional clones endured in scalp and blood during tofacitinib. Researchers say the link of baseline CD8+ expansion to response remains uncertain, with one nonresponder. Patients shared TCRs less clearly than mice did, possibly for HLA-related reasons.

Extracted from the samples, RNA was reverse transcribed into cDNA to serve as the sequencing template. TCRdb's table, derived via immunoSEQ multiplex PCR, lists solely in-frame clones and lacks some. The table shows 130,000 or so clones, with over 60% occurring only once. The CDR3 length is 14 residues. V trimming: 0 bases; J trimming: 5 bases; junction bases outside the gene matches: 4. Germline lookup yields CDR1 MNHEY and CDR2 SVGAGI. Treatment given: oral pan-JAK inhibitor, 5-10 mg twice daily. The sequence derives from a human donor with alopecia areata. The sample was CD4+ T cells sorted from blood, taken at week 4, from a patient treated with tofacitinib. This rearrangement joins TRBV6-5 to TRBJ2-7; 7 bases align to TRBD1. The CDR3 spells CASSYSDRRNEQYF. The CDR3 bases are TGTGCCAGCAGTTACTCGGACAGGCGGAACGAGCAGTACTTC.